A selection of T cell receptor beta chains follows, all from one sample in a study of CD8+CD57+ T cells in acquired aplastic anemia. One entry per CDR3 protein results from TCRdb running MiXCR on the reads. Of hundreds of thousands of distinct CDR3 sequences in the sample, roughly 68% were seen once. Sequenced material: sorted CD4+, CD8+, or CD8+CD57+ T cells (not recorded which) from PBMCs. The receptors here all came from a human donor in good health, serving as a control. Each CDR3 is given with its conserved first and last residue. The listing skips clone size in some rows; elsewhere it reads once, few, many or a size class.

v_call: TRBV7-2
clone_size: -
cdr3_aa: CASSLGTAGYEQYF

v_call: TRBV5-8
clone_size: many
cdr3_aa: CASSLYRDTQYF

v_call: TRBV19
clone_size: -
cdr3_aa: CASSIWDRGTHGYTF

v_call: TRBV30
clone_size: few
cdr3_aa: CAWRRRDRGSNTEAFF

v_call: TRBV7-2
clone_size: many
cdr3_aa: CASSINVQNTEAFF

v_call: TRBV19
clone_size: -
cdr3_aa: CASRSVGYYYEHF

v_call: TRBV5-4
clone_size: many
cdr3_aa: CASSPQGAGETQYF

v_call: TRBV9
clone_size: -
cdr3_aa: CASRWAGLDSHLYF

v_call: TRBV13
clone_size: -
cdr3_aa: CARSVDRRTEAFF

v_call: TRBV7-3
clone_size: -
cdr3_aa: CASSPTPDRGNQPQYF

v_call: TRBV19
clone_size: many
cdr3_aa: CASMPGLGTEAFF

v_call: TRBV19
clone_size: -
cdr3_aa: CASSPHLPGSEETQYF

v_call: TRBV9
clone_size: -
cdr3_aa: CASSVGGVSYAQHF

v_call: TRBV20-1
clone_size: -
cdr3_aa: CSARVPAGLDTQYF

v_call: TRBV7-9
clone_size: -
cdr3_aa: CASSADKDYGYTF

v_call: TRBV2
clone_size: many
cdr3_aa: CASSEDSHALGGTQYF

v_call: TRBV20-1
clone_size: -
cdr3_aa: CSARSTTGRGNTDTQYF

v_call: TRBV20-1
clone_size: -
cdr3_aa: CSARGVQGAGIGSPLHF

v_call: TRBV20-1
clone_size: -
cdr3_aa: CSAREEKLFF

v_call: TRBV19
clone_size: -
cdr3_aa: CASSRNRVGGYTF

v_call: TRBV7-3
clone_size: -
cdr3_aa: CASSLRTSGGAGELFF

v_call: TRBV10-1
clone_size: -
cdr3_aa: CASSAPRGCPHEQYF

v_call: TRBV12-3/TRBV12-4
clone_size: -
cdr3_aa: CASSLTGTSNQPQHF

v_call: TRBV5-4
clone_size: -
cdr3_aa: CASSLSQVVLNEQFF

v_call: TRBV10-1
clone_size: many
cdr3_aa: CASSESTGRGYTF

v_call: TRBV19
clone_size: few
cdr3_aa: CASSTGQGSDSPLHF

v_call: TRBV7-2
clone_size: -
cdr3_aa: CASSVGTVSRLHF

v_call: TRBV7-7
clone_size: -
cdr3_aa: CASSQARGDRYGYTF

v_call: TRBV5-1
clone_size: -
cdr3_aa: CASSPGKGSIEQYF

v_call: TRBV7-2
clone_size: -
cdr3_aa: CANSLAGHTDNEHYF

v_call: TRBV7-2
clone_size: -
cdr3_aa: CASSLAGGGAFF

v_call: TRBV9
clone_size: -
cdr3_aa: CASSATNRAGGTVEQFF

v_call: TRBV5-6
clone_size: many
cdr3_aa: CASSLVDRANYGYTF

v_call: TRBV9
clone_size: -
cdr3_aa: CASSIQGAYDYTF